One and the same sample provided the 27 T cell receptor beta chains below, sequenced in a study of T cells in Graves' hyperthyroidism and ophthalmopathy. Authors of the study amplified TCR beta CDR3 regions from RNA transcripts. First-round RT-PCR targeting the TCR CDR3 was performed with the HTBI primer set. Each CDR3 protein is one row after TCRdb ran MiXCR on the multiplex PCR reads. The sample lists hundreds of thousands of distinct CDR3 sequences, around 39% seen once, with approximately 8.7% in the top ten. Sequenced input: blood. The receptors originated from a man younger than 35 with Graves' hyperthyroidism.

This clonotype was counted between two and nine times. This chain connects TRBV9 to TRBJ2-2; D ambiguous. This CDR3 spans 15 amino acids. Trimming stripped 7 bases from V and 1 base from J, with 14 bases between. Germline V gene sequence: CDR1 SGDLS, CDR2 YYNGEE. In DNA, the CDR3 is TGTGCCAGCTTTATCGAGGTTGTGAACACCGGGGAGCTGTTTTTT. This gives the protein CASFIEVVNTGELFF.

This clonotype turned up a few times. The V call is TRBV5-1, the J call TRBJ2-7; tentatively, D is TRBD2 (6 bases). The CDR3 runs 14 residues. Germline CDR1 is SGHRS and CDR2 is YFSETQ. V gave up 7 bases and J gave up 0 bases, with 14 bases separating them. CDR3 sequence reads: CASAMSGRSYEQYF. The DNA for the CDR3 is TGCGCCAGCGCCATGAGCGGGCGCTCCTACGAGCAGTACTTC.

The J gene is TRBJ1-5, the V gene TRBV7-9; 8 positions agree with TRBD1. This CDR3 has 18 residues. The trim removed 3 bases at V and 0 bases at J, leaving 10 bases unmatched. Looked up from germline, CDR1 is SEHNR and CDR2 is FQNEAQ (reference sequence). CDR3: CASSFGQGVYYSNQPQHF. CDR3 sequence (DNA): TGTGCCAGCAGCTTCGGACAGGGCGTATACTATAGCAATCAGCCCCAGCATTTT.

This clonotype was recorded a few times. The chain recombines TRBV20-1 with TRBJ2-7; no definite D call. V was pared by 2 bases and J by 0 bases, with 8 bases between. Germline V gives CDR1 DFQATT, CDR2 SNEGSKA (reference sequence). This CDR3 comprises 13 residues. CDR3 nucleotides: TGCAGTGCTAGAAGGGTCTCCTCCTACGAGCAGTACTTC. This gives the protein CSARRVSSYEQYF.

This chain connects TRBV5-1 to TRBJ2-7, with unresolved D. V was trimmed by 4 bases and J by 0 bases, leaving 8 bases between them. Germline CDR1 SGHRS, CDR2 YFSETQ. The CDR3 spans 13 residues. CDR3 sequence: CASSQWGSYEQYF. CDR3 nucleotides: TGCGCCAGCAGCCAGTGGGGCTCCTACGAGCAGTACTTC.

This clonotype has at least ten counts. The chain couples TRBV7-2 to TRBJ1-1, with 7 bases matching TRBD1. Trimming removed 3 bases from V and 0 bases from J; junction bases left unmatched: 4. The CDR3 is 15 amino acids. The germline V gene encodes CDR1 SGHTA and CDR2 FQGNSA. CDR3 sequence: CASSFGTAMNTEAFF. The CDR3 nucleotides are TGTGCCAGCAGCTTCGGGACAGCCATGAACACTGAAGCTTTCTTT.

Note on this clonotype: One base away lies a much larger clone, so this may be a sequencing read error. The chain has TRBV12-3 or TRBV12-4 and TRBJ2-5; D might be TRBD1 or TRBD2, each matching 5 bases. CDR3 length: 13 amino acids. V lost 4 bases and J lost 11, with 17 bases in between. As DNA, the CDR3 is TGTGCCAGCAGTTGGGACGGCTTGGTGGAGCAGTACTTC. It translates to CASSWDGLVEQYF.

In DNA, the CDR3 is TGTGCCAGCAGCGTAGCCCCAAGGGGCACCGGGGAGCTGTTTTTT. It is translated as CASSVAPRGTGELFF. The gene calls are TRBV9 and TRBJ2-2; possible D gene TRBD1, 5 bases. Germline CDR1 and CDR2: SGDLS and YYNGEE. The CDR3 runs to 15 residues. Trimming cost V 0 bases and J 4 bases, with 10 bases left between them.

CDR3 amino acids: CASSLEPGGLDTQYF. CDR3 bases: TGTGCCAGCAGCTTAGAACCGGGGGGGCTAGATACGCAGTATTTT. The V and J genes are TRBV7-9 and TRBJ2-3, with 8 bases identical to TRBD2. V lost 1 base, J lost 5 bases, and 5 bases stayed unmatched. Germline V gene data show CDR1 as SEHNR and CDR2 as FQNEAQ (reference sequence). The CDR3 contains 15 residues.

This chain connects TRBV2 to TRBJ1-5; D is uncertain. Per germline, CDR1 SNHLY and CDR2 FYNNEI. This CDR3 has 15 residues. Trimming left V 0 bases short and J 4 bases short, with 10 bases between. The CDR3 DNA reads TGTGCCAGCAGTGAAGCGCTTGGTGGGAATCAGCCCCAGCATTTT. Translating gives CASSEALGGNQPQHF.

This clonotype was observed a handful of times. The rearrangement joins TRBV6-5 to TRBJ1-4; D is ambiguous. V lost 2 bases, J lost 6 bases, and 10 bases lay in between. The CDR3 totals 14 residues. From germline, CDR1 is MNHEY and CDR2 SVGAGI. CDR3 nucleotides: TGTGCCAGCAGTTACGGAGGGAGGGATGAAAAACTGTTTTTT. It specifies CASSYGGRDEKLFF.

The chain has TRBV20-1 and TRBJ2-1; 7 bases line up with TRBD2. Germline loops: CDR1 DFQATT, CDR2 SNEGSKA (reference sequence). With 0 bases clipped from V and 5 bases from J, the junction kept 4 bases outside the gene matches. The CDR3 runs to 14 residues. The CDR3 nucleotides are TGCAGTGCTAGAGAGGCGGGAGCGCACAATGAGCAGTTCTTC. Its translation: CSAREAGAHNEQFF.

This clonotype was picked up many times. This chain uses TRBV29-1 with TRBJ2-5; D tentatively fits TRBD1 or TRBD2 (6 bases each). The V end lost 7 bases, the J end lost 5 bases, and 17 bases lay between the germline ends. The CDR3 totals 13 residues. From germline, CDR1 is SQVTM and CDR2 ANQGSEA. In DNA form, the CDR3 reads TGCAGCGCCCTAGATGGGGGGCCGGAGACCCAGTACTTC. Translating it yields CSALDGGPETQYF.

This clonotype showed up just a few times. The rearrangement joins TRBV11-2 to TRBJ2-7; no definite D call. The CDR3 length is 15 residues. V dropped 6 bases and J dropped 1 base, with 16 bases sitting between them. Germline V CDR1 and CDR2: SGHAT, FQNNGV. The CDR3 region is CASSWAVGGSYEQYF. In nucleotides, the CDR3 is TGTGCCAGCAGTTGGGCCGTGGGCGGTTCCTACGAGCAGTACTTC.

The genes are TRBV5-4 and TRBJ2-3, with D tentatively TRBD1 (6 bases). Trimming took 4 bases from V and 1 from J, leaving 19 bases between them. The germline gives CDR1 SGHNT, CDR2 YYREEE (reference sequence). The CDR3 loop spans 17 amino acids. CDR3 sequence reads: CASSQAGSAGGTDTQYF. The CDR3 nucleotides read TGTGCCAGCAGCCAGGCAGGGAGCGCAGGGGGCACAGATACGCAGTATTTT.

Comment on this clonotype: A single base separates this from a much larger clone, so it may be a read error. The chain carries TRBV5-1 and TRBJ1-2; 8 nucleotides line up with TRBD1. There are 13 residues in the CDR3. Germline assignment: CDR1 SGHRS and CDR2 YFSETQ. CDR3 nucleotide sequence: TGCGTCAGCAGCTTCCAGGGGGCGGAGGGCTACACCTTC. Translated, it gives CVSSFQGAEGYTF.

The chain uses TRBV25-1 and TRBJ2-7, with a tentative D call TRBD1 (5 bases). CDR1 MGHDK and CDR2 SYGVNS come from the germline V gene. Trimming took 6 bases from V and 3 from J, leaving 15 bases between them. The CDR3 totals 14 residues. The CDR3: CASSRPGSDYEQYF. CDR3 DNA sequence: TGTGCCAGCAGCCGTCCAGGGTCCGACTACGAGCAGTACTTC.

This chain links TRBV7-9 with TRBJ1-2, with 7 bases matching TRBD1. Germline V CDR1 and CDR2: SEHNR, FQNEAQ (reference sequence). CDR3 size: 14 residues. Trimming took 5 bases from V and 3 from J; bases not matched to a gene: 6. The DNA of the CDR3 is TGTGCCAGCAGCCAAGACAGGGACCACTATGGCTACACCTTC. Residues: CASSQDRDHYGYTF.

This clonotype was seen many times. This chain uses TRBV7-3 with TRBJ2-2; D gene uncertain. V was cut by 0 bases and J by 6 bases, with 5 bases left in between. This CDR3 has 13 residues. Germline CDR1 and CDR2: SGHTA and FQGTGA. The CDR3 sequence is CASSLTESGELFF. In DNA form, the CDR3 reads TGTGCCAGCAGCTTAACAGAGTCCGGGGAGCTGTTTTTT.

This clonotype was seen only a few times. The chain links TRBV4-3 to TRBJ1-1, with D unresolved. Trimming removed 1 base at V and 0 bases at J, with 6 bases between. Germline V CDR1 and CDR2: LGHNA, YSLEER. There are 14 residues in the CDR3. CDR3 loop: CASSQVEVNTEAFF. DNA for the CDR3: TGCGCCAGCAGCCAAGTCGAAGTGAACACTGAAGCTTTCTTT.

This chain links TRBV4-1 with TRBJ1-1, with a possible D match to TRBD1 (6 bases). V shed 4 bases and J shed 4 bases, with 13 bases lying between them. CDR1 and CDR2 from the germline V gene are MGHRA and YSYEKL. The CDR3 consists of 14 residues. The CDR3 region has the DNA TGCGCCAGCAGCCCATCGGACAGCATCACTGAAGCTTTCTTT. Protein: CASSPSDSITEAFF.

This clonotype was counted ten times or more. The V gene is TRBV24-1, the J gene TRBJ1-1, with D tentatively TRBD1 (6 bases). Germline loops: CDR1 KGHDR, CDR2 SFDVKD. The CDR3 consists of 13 residues. The V gene lost 5 bases and the J gene lost 3 bases, with 9 bases spanning the gap. CDR3 protein: CATSGGRDTEAFF. CDR3 bases: TGTGCCACCAGTGGGGGGCGCGACACTGAAGCTTTCTTT.

The rearrangement links TRBV11-3 to TRBJ2-6; unclear D gene. The CDR3 runs 14 residues. The V end was cut by 7 bases, the J end by 0 bases, with 7 bases between. Germline-derived CDR1 and CDR2 are SGHNT and YENEEA. CDR3 DNA sequence: TGTGCCAGCAAAAGCCACTCTGGGGCCAACGTCCTGACTTTC. Protein: CASKSHSGANVLTF.

The genes are TRBV2 and TRBJ1-1; D uncertain. V was clipped by 5 bases and J by 1 base, with 11 bases between them. Germline lookup yields CDR1 SNHLY and CDR2 FYNNEI. This CDR3 spans 14 amino acids. CDR3: CASSYASGNTEAFF. CDR3 sequence (DNA): TGTGCCAGCAGTTACGCTTCAGGGAACACTGAAGCTTTCTTT. Full variable domain (remainder filled in from reference TRBV2 and TRBJ1-1): EPEVTQTPSHQVTQMGQEVILRCVPISNHLYFYWYRQILGQKVEFLVSFYNNEISEKSEIFDDQFSVERPDGSNFTLKIRSTKLEDSAMYFCASSYASGNTEAFFGQGTRLTVV.

As to this clonotype: This may be a read error, as it is one base from a much larger clone. V and J are TRBV19 and TRBJ2-5; D gene unclear. CDR1 is LNHDA, CDR2 SQIVND, per germline (reference sequence). CDR3 length: 13 residues. The CDR3 region has the DNA TGTGCCAGTAGTATGGGATTACAAGAGGCCCAGTACTTC. As protein: CASSMGLQEAQYF.

The genes are TRBV7-8 and TRBJ2-7; tentatively, D is TRBD2 (6 bases). The germline V and J ends were trimmed by 7 bases and 0 bases, with 13 bases remaining between them. CDR1 is SGHVS and CDR2 is FQNEAQ in the germline V gene. The CDR3 is made up of 14 amino acids. CDR3 in amino acids: CASINYSGSYEQYF. The CDR3 DNA reads as TGTGCCAGCATCAACTATAGCGGCTCCTACGAGCAGTACTTC. The entire variable domain, with the rest obtained from reference TRBV7-8 and TRBJ2-7, is as follows: GAGVSQSPRYKVAKRGQDVALRCDPISGHVSLFWYQQALGQGPEFLTYFQNEAQLDKSGLPSDRFFAERPEGSVSTLKIQRTQQEDSAVYLCASINYSGSYEQYFGPGTRLTVT.

This clonotype appeared many times. The chain is built from TRBV24-1 and TRBJ1-1; maybe TRBD1 (5 bases). Trimming pared 4 bases from V and 1 base from J, leaving 15 bases between. Germline V gene lookup returns CDR1 KGHDR and CDR2 SFDVKD. The CDR3 runs 16 residues. CDR3 residues: CATSDPVTAKNTEAFF. DNA of the CDR3: TGTGCCACCAGTGACCCGGTGACAGCGAAGAACACTGAAGCTTTCTTT.